This entry concerns a single T cell receptor beta chain. This record belongs to a study of T cell changes during pregnancy in multiple sclerosis. Between the trimmed V and J ends, which lost 6 bases and 0 bases, there was a span of 10 bases. The CDR3 has 14 residues. From germline, CDR1 is SGHTA and CDR2 FQGTGA. Sequenced by immunoSEQ multiplex PCR; TCRdb stores in-frame clones only, minus some. The sample carries 50,000 to 70,000 clones, about nine tenths recorded once. The TCR was taken from a female donor in good health, enrolled as a control in a pregnancy study. The rearrangement joins TRBV7-3 to TRBJ2-3, with D unresolved. Sequenced here: peripheral blood, sampled in the third trimester of pregnancy. CDR3 coding DNA: TGTGCCAGCAGACCCCGAACTAGCACAGATACGCAGTATTTT. This sequence encodes CASRPRTSTDTQYF.